The present TCR beta chain was sequenced within a study of T-cell memory formation after mild COVID-19. Notes on the study in general: The pre-infection memory compartment contained some responding clones, suggesting cross-reactive memory joined.

Details on this clonotype: The antigen is undetermined.

Each CDR3 protein is one row after TCRdb ran MiXCR on the 5' RACE reads. The table lists more than 350,000 distinct CDR3 sequences, 20% to 25% of them singletons. The CDR3 runs to 13 residues. Trimming took 8 bases from V and 2 from J; bases not matched to a gene: 4. Germline V lookup: CDR1 MNHNS, CDR2 SASEGT. The TCR originated in an adult woman who had mild COVID-19 (a few samples of this study predate the infection). Cell type and time point are not known. Sequences were obtained from PBMCs or a T cell subset sorted from them (not recorded which). The V call is TRBV6-1, the J call TRBJ2-7; 9 nucleotides line up with TRBD1. The CDR3 coding sequence is TGTGCCAGCGTGTGGGACAGGGCCTACGAGCAGTACTTC. It translates to CASVWDRAYEQYF.